One sample yielded the 19 T cell receptor beta chains listed below, sequenced in a study of blood T cell repertoires in COVID-19. Profiling relied on immunoSEQ multiplex PCR, and the TCRdb table lists in-frame clones only, not all of them. The sample includes over 600,000 clones, 80% to 90% seen only once; the top ten take over 0.2%. Material: peripheral blood. The source is a woman under 30 with acute or convalescent COVID-19.

Worth noting for this clone: This same CDR3 is encoded by further DNA sequences in the sample. The genes are TRBV9 and TRBJ1-2; D may be TRBD1 (6 bases). The ends were cut back, 0 bases at V and 0 bases at J, with 6 bases in the middle. Germline CDR1 SGDLS, CDR2 YYNGEE. This CDR3 spans 14 amino acids. CDR3 amino acids: CASSVAGANYGYTF. In DNA, the CDR3 is TGTGCCAGCAGCGTAGCAGGGGCTAACTATGGCTACACCTTC.

The rearrangement links TRBV10-3 to TRBJ1-5; 9 bases are shared with TRBD1. The CDR3 loop spans 15 amino acids. The J segment lost 0 bases and the V segment lost 6 bases, leaving 3 bases of the junction unmatched. Germline V CDR1 and CDR2: ENHRY, SYGVKD. In nucleotides, the CDR3 is TGTGCCATCAGCGGGACAGGGACTAGCAATCAGCCCCAGCATTTT. This encodes CAISGTGTSNQPQHF.

V usage is TRBV24-1 and J usage is TRBJ1-5; D remains unclear. Trimming left V 0 bases short and J 2 bases short, with 10 bases between. Germline V lookup: CDR1 KGHDR, CDR2 SFDVKD. The CDR3 is 16 residues long. CDR3 sequence reads: CATSDLSDEGNQPQHF. CDR3 in DNA: TGTGCCACCAGTGATTTGTCGGATGAGGGCAATCAGCCCCAGCATTTT.

J is TRBJ1-1 and V is TRBV5-4; tentatively, D is TRBD1 (5 bases). This CDR3 has 14 residues. Looked up from germline, CDR1 is SGHNT and CDR2 is YYREEE (reference sequence). The ends were cut back, 2 bases at V and 4 bases at J, with 12 bases in the middle. This CDR3 is CASSLRGLSTEAFF. The DNA of the CDR3 is TGTGCCAGCAGCTTAAGGGGTCTTAGCACTGAAGCTTTCTTT.

The count of this clone is one. CDR3 nucleotide sequence: TGTGCCAGCAGTTCTGGGGGCGACAATGAGCAGTTCTTC. It is translated as CASSSGGDNEQFF. The chain carries TRBV12-3 or TRBV12-4 and TRBJ2-1, with a possible D match to TRBD1 (6 bases). CDR3 length equals 13 residues. V shed 4 bases and J shed 5 bases, with 9 bases lying between them.

This clone was seen once. The J gene is TRBJ2-7, the V gene TRBV20-1; D is undetermined. CDR3 length: 14 amino acids. The V gene's germline CDR1 is DFQATT and CDR2 SNEGSKA (reference sequence). The V end was cut by 3 bases, the J end by 0 bases, with 12 bases between. CDR3 residues: CSASWIGDSYEQYF. The DNA of the CDR3 is TGCAGTGCTAGTTGGATAGGAGACTCCTACGAGCAGTACTTC.

The rearrangement links TRBV9 to TRBJ2-2, with D tentatively TRBD2 (6 bases). V was trimmed by 4 bases and J by 3 bases, leaving 10 bases between them. The germline gives CDR1 SGDLS, CDR2 YYNGEE. The CDR3 is 14 residues long. The CDR3 DNA is TGTGCCAGCAGCCCGGGAGTGTACACCGGGGAGCTGTTTTTT. This translates into CASSPGVYTGELFF. Full variable domain (outside the CDR3, taken from reference TRBV9 and TRBJ2-2): DSGVTQTPKHLITATGQRVTLRCSPRSGDLSVYWYQQSLDQGLQFLIQYYNGEERAKGNILERFSAQQFPDLHSELNLSSLELGDSALYFCASSPGVYTGELFFGEGSRLTVL.

This clone was found once. This sequence joins TRBV7-9 and TRBJ1-1; D is undetermined. Trimming took 5 bases from V and 5 from J, leaving 12 bases between them. The CDR3 totals 13 residues. The V gene's germline CDR1 is SEHNR and CDR2 FQNEAQ (reference sequence). The CDR3 DNA sequence: TGTGCCAGCAGCCCTACCGACATGACTGAAGCTTTCTTT. Its protein product is CASSPTDMTEAFF.

The V gene is TRBV19, the J gene TRBJ1-2; 8 bases map to TRBD1. Germline values: CDR1 LNHDA, CDR2 SQIVND (reference sequence). This CDR3 has 15 amino acids. V shed 5 bases, J shed 4 bases, and the junction held 9 bases outside the gene matches. The CDR3: CASSLPGQDFYGYTF. The CDR3 DNA follows: TGTGCCAGTAGTTTACCGGGACAGGACTTCTATGGCTACACCTTC.

This chain connects TRBV6-5 to TRBJ2-7; perhaps TRBD2 as D (6 bases). The CDR3 sequence is 15 residues long. Per germline, CDR1 MNHEY and CDR2 SVGAGI. Trimming pared 8 bases from V and 2 bases from J, leaving 19 bases between. This CDR3 is CASPRGRGRPYEQYF. Written as DNA, the CDR3 is TGTGCCAGCCCCCGGGGACGGGGGAGACCCTACGAGCAGTACTTC.

V is TRBV28 and J is TRBJ1-5, with a tentative D call TRBD1 (5 bases). V lost 6 bases and J 6 bases, leaving 27 bases between the germline ends. Germline CDR1 is MDHEN and CDR2 is SYDVKM. The CDR3 has 18 amino acids. The CDR3 bases are TGTGCCAGCAGCTCCCACGGATTAGGGACTGTCATTCCTCAGCCCCAGCATTTT. Amino acids: CASSSHGLGTVIPQPQHF.

This clone has more than one count but fewer than ten. The rearrangement joins TRBV18 to TRBJ1-2; D call uncertain. In germline, CDR1 is KGHSH, CDR2 LQKENI. Trimming cost V 2 bases and J 6 bases, with 10 bases left between them. The CDR3 is made up of 13 amino acids. The CDR3 loop is CASSPSQEDGYTF. DNA of the CDR3: TGTGCCAGCTCACCATCGCAGGAGGATGGCTACACCTTC.

The chain combines TRBV6-6 with TRBJ1-1, with 9 bases that match TRBD1. V was clipped by 6 bases and J by 0 bases; unmatched bases: 2. Per germline, CDR1 MNHNY and CDR2 SVGAGI (reference sequence). CDR3 length: 14 amino acids. CDR3 DNA: TGTGCCAGCAGGAGACAGGGGGTGAACACTGAAGCTTTCTTT. Translated, it gives CASRRQGVNTEAFF.

This rearrangement joins TRBV6-5 to TRBJ2-3; no clear D. The CDR3 totals 14 residues. The germline gives CDR1 MNHEY, CDR2 SVGAGI. Trimming shortened V by 2 bases and J by 1 base, and 7 bases separated the two germline ends. This CDR3 is CASSYGHRTDTQYF. The CDR3 nucleotides read TGTGCCAGCAGTTACGGGCACCGCACAGATACGCAGTATTTT.

This rearrangement joins TRBV29-1 to TRBJ1-2; no definite D call. This CDR3 region has 11 residues. Germline lookup yields CDR1 SQVTM and CDR2 ANQGSEA. V lost 4 bases and J lost 5, with 8 bases in between. The CDR3 nucleotides are TGCAGCGTTGGGGAGTTGTATGGCTACACCTTC. This gives the protein CSVGELYGYTF. The whole variable domain, filled in from reference TRBV29-1 and TRBJ1-2, reads SAVISQKPSRDICQRGTSLTIQCQVDSQVTMMFWYRQQPGQSLTLIATANQGSEATYESGFVIDKFPISRPNLTFSTLTVSNMSPEDSSIYLCSVGELYGYTFGSGTRLTVV.

The rearrangement joins TRBV4-2 to TRBJ2-1; 7 bases fit TRBD1. The CDR3 contains 14 residues. Germline CDR1 is LGHNA and CDR2 is YNFKEQ. V gave up 4 bases and J gave up 8 bases; unmatched junction bases: 8. The CDR3: CASSLLTGVDEQFF. Written as DNA, the CDR3 is TGTGCCAGCAGCCTCCTCACAGGGGTTGATGAGCAGTTCTTC.

This chain joins TRBV4-2 and TRBJ2-5, with 13 positions matching TRBD2. V lost 1 base and J lost 5; bases outside the gene matches: 13. The CDR3 consists of 19 residues. Germline V gives CDR1 LGHNA, CDR2 YNFKEQ. CDR3 region: CASSQGLFTSGGAVETQYF. CDR3 bases: TGTGCCAGCAGCCAAGGGCTATTCACTAGCGGGGGGGCCGTGGAGACCCAGTACTTC.

The rearrangement links TRBV9 to TRBJ2-1, with 7 nucleotides matching TRBD1. Unmatched junction bases numbered 5, after V lost 5 bases and J lost 3 bases. This CDR3 is built from 14 residues. Germline-derived CDR1 and CDR2 are SGDLS and YYNGEE. In nucleotides, the CDR3 is TGTGCCAGCAGTCCGGGACAGTACTACAATGAGCAGTTCTTC. It encodes CASSPGQYYNEQFF.

This chain connects TRBV6-1 to TRBJ2-7; 8 positions agree with TRBD1. The CDR3 has 15 amino acids. Germline V CDR1 and CDR2: MNHNS, SASEGT. The V and J ends lost 2 bases and 2 bases, in that order; junction bases with no gene match: 5. The DNA of the CDR3 is TGTGCCAGCAGTGAACCTCGGGACAGGCCCTACGAGCAGTACTTC. It specifies CASSEPRDRPYEQYF.